This TCR beta chain was sequenced during a study of B cell selection in AIRE deficiency. Whole-study results and caveats: Of some 4,000 shared Treg TCRbeta sequences, over 25% were healthy-only, approximately 9.7% patient-only.

The protocol was immunoSEQ multiplex PCR, while the TCRdb copy is restricted to in-frame clones and leaves out a portion. The sample consists of some 27,000 clones, around 95% of them appearing once. The sorted conventional CD4 T cells were gated as CD4+CD127+. The CDR3 totals 16 residues. CDR1 LGHNT and CDR2 FRNRAP come from the germline V gene. After removal of 4 bases from V and 5 bases from J, the junction contained 12 bases not matched to a gene. In this sample, this clone turned up once. Its antigen remains unknown. This receptor was taken from a human donor in good health. What was sequenced was CD4+CD127+ conventional T cells sorted from PBMCs. The chain carries TRBV12-5 and TRBJ2-5, with TRBD2 matching over 8 bases. The DNA for the CDR3 is TGTGCTAGTGGTTACGATCCCGGGACTAGGGTCGAGACCCAGTACTTC. Translation: CASGYDPGTRVETQYF.